The 12 T cell receptor beta chains presented below share a single source sample, sequenced in a study of Graves' ophthalmopathy and Graves' hyperthyroidism. RNA transcripts served as template for amplifying TCR beta CDR3 sequences. Second-round multiplex PCR followed a first-round RT-PCR using HTBI primers. TCRdb re-called the multiplex PCR reads with MiXCR, one entry per CDR3 protein. The sample consists of under 200,000 distinct CDR3 sequences, around two fifths of them appearing once. Sequencing used peripheral blood. All receptors come from a woman aged 40-49 years with Graves' ophthalmopathy.

This clonotype has a count of ten or more. The junction shows a germline mismatch at one end, possibly a read error. The J gene is TRBJ1-6, the V gene TRBV27; D is undetermined. The CDR3 sequence is 14 residues long. Germline lookup yields CDR1 MNHEY and CDR2 SMNVEV (reference sequence). The CDR3 is CASSLSGNGSPLHF. The CDR3 bases are TGTGCCAGCAGTCTATCGGGGAATGGATCACCCCTCCACTTT.

This rearrangement joins TRBV6-1 to TRBJ1-1; TRBD1 aligns across 10 bases. CDR1 is MNHNS and CDR2 is SASEGT in the germline V gene. J lost 7 bases, V lost 7 bases, and 9 bases had no gene match. The CDR3 has 14 amino acids. The chain's CDR3 is CASTKTGGWSEAFF. In DNA, the CDR3 is TGTGCCAGCACTAAGACAGGGGGCTGGAGTGAAGCTTTCTTT.

This chain connects TRBV6-1 to TRBJ2-7, with a weak D call TRBD1 (6 bases). CDR3 size: 14 residues. Trimming took off 6 bases at V and 6 bases at J, with 18 bases between the two ends. Germline lookup yields CDR1 MNHNS and CDR2 SASEGT. DNA of the CDR3: TGTGCCAGCAGAGAACAGGGACGCGGCGGCGAGCAGTACTTC. It codes for CASREQGRGGEQYF.

This clonotype was seen many times. V gene TRBV15 combines with J gene TRBJ2-7; a possible D gene is TRBD1 (7 bases). CDR1 and CDR2 (germline): LNHNV, YYDKDF (reference sequence). There are 15 residues in the CDR3. Deletions cut 3 bases from V and 4 bases from J, with 16 bases between. As DNA, the CDR3 is TGTGCCACCAGCAGGGAGGGGGCAGGGGAGTACGAGCAGTACTTC. Translating it yields CATSREGAGEYEQYF.

This clonotype has at least ten counts. The chain carries TRBV10-3 and TRBJ1-1; weak D call: TRBD1 (6 bases). This CDR3 has 13 residues. V dropped 3 bases and J dropped 5 bases, with 10 bases sitting between them. Germline V gene sequence: CDR1 ENHRY, CDR2 SYGVKD. The CDR3 loop reads CAISDHRATEAFF. For the CDR3, the DNA is TGTGCCATCAGTGACCACAGGGCGACTGAAGCTTTCTTT.

This clonotype showed up many times. The chain couples TRBV20-1 to TRBJ1-1, with a tentative D call TRBD1 (5 bases). The CDR3 consists of 14 residues. Germline V gene data show CDR1 as DFQATT and CDR2 as SNEGSKA (reference sequence). V lost 0 bases and J lost 7, with 15 bases in between. The CDR3 protein is CSARDSQGPREAFF. In DNA, the CDR3 is TGCAGTGCTAGAGATTCTCAGGGCCCTCGTGAAGCTTTCTTT.

This clonotype was seen ten or more times. The chain links TRBV29-1 to TRBJ1-2, with TRBD1 identical over 7 bases. CDR1 and CDR2 from the germline V gene are SQVTM and ANQGSEA. V shed 3 bases, J shed 4 bases, and the junction held 5 bases outside the gene matches. The CDR3 totals 13 residues. CDR3 protein: CSVEGRGGYGYTF. The CDR3 DNA reads TGCAGCGTTGAGGGCAGGGGGGGCTATGGCTACACCTTC. The full variable domain, completed using reference TRBV29-1 and TRBJ1-2, is SAVISQKPSRDICQRGTSLTIQCQVDSQVTMMFWYRQQPGQSLTLIATANQGSEATYESGFVIDKFPISRPNLTFSTLTVSNMSPEDSSIYLCSVEGRGGYGYTFGSGTRLTVV.

This clonotype came up many times. The chain links TRBV19 to TRBJ1-2; tentatively, D is TRBD1 (5 bases). Trimming pared 3 bases from V and 9 bases from J, leaving 11 bases between. The CDR3 contains 12 residues. CDR1 and CDR2 from the germline V gene are LNHDA and SQIVND (reference sequence). The CDR3 protein is CASSIGGTRYTF. Written as DNA, the CDR3 is TGTGCCAGTAGTATCGGGGGGACCCGCTACACCTTC.

This clonotype was recorded many times. This chain joins TRBV18 and TRBJ1-3; D unclear. CDR3 length equals 14 residues. Germline values: CDR1 KGHSH, CDR2 LQKENI. Trimming left V 2 bases short and J 10 bases short, with 15 bases between. The CDR3 DNA reads as TGTGCCAGCTCACCAGATACACCGTCTTTGACCATATATTTT. It yields the protein CASSPDTPSLTIYF.

At least ten counts were recorded for this clonotype. This chain connects TRBV11-3 to TRBJ2-7, with a possible D match to TRBD1 (6 bases). The CDR3 length is 14 residues. The V end lost 4 bases, the J end lost 6 bases, and 16 bases lay between the germline ends. In germline, CDR1 is SGHNT, CDR2 YENEEA. As DNA, the CDR3 is TGTGCCAGCAGCTCAACGGTGGGGGCTGGCGAGCAGTACTTC. It yields the protein CASSSTVGAGEQYF.

V usage is TRBV28 and J usage is TRBJ2-7; 8 nucleotides agree with TRBD1. The CDR3 contains 14 residues. Losses at the gene ends were 4 bases for V and 6 bases for J; bases not matched to a gene: 8. The germline V gene encodes CDR1 MDHEN and CDR2 SYDVKM. This chain's CDR3 is CASSSFRGPGEQYF. The CDR3, as DNA: TGTGCCAGCAGTTCCTTCAGGGGGCCGGGCGAGCAGTACTTC.

This rearrangement joins TRBV27 to TRBJ1-5; D unclear. Germline V lookup: CDR1 MNHEY, CDR2 SMNVEV (reference sequence). This CDR3 region has 16 residues. The V end was cut by 0 bases, the J end by 0 bases, with 9 bases between. DNA of the CDR3: TGTGCCAGCAGTTTATCGCCCAGATATAGCAATCAGCCCCAGCATTTT. Translated: CASSLSPRYSNQPQHF.